This is a list of T cell receptor beta chains from one sample in a study of CD8+CD57+ T cells in acquired aplastic anemia. In TCRdb, the reads were re-called with MiXCR into one record per CDR3 protein. Among some 200,000 distinct CDR3 sequences listed, about 62% were seen once. Sequenced input: sorted CD4+, CD8+, or CD8+CD57+ T cells (not recorded which) from PBMCs. Receptors were obtained from a human donor with aplastic anemia. Each CDR3 is given with its conserved first and last residue. A D gene is named only where the DNA matches it firmly. Size values are once, few and many counts, or a class for expanded clones, and some rows have none.

>TRBJ2-3|.|.|TRBV7-3
CASSMAGPDTQYF
TGTGCCAGCTCCATGGCGGGCCCAGATACGCAGTATTTT
>TRBJ2-3|.|.|TRBV5-6
CASSFQGSSGVFGTDTQYF
TGTGCCAGCAGCTTTCAGGGGAGCTCTGGGGTTTTTGGCACAGATACGCAGTATTTT
>TRBJ1-6|few|TRBD1|TRBV10-1
CASSESGQGANLHF
TGCGCCAGCAGTGAGTCGGGACAGGGGGCTAACCTCCACTTT
>TRBJ1-1|few|.|TRBV7-2
CASSHDSREAFF
TGTGCCAGCAGCCATGACAGTCGCGAAGCTTTCTTT
>TRBJ2-7|.|.|TRBV20-1
CSARPRDISYEQYF
TGCAGTGCTAGGCCCCGGGACATTTCCTACGAGCAGTACTTC
>TRBJ1-4|.|.|TRBV20-1
CSARVTANEKLFF
TGCAGTGCTAGAGTTACGGCTAATGAAAAACTGTTTTTT
>TRBJ2-3|few|.|TRBV7-2
CASSLDTGTDTQYF
TGTGCCAGCAGCTTAGATACCGGCACAGATACGCAGTATTTT
>TRBJ1-4|.|.|TRBV25-1
CASSDQAYHEKLFF
TGTGCCAGCAGTGACCAAGCCTACCATGAAAAACTGTTTTTT
>TRBJ1-6|.|.|TRBV25-1
CASSHGLGSPLHF
TGTGCCAGCAGTCATGGGTTAGGCTCACCCCTCCACTTT
>TRBJ2-5|few|.|TRBV7-3
CASSFQAEETQYF
TGTGCCAGCAGCTTCCAAGCGGAAGAGACCCAGTACTTC
>TRBJ2-1|many|.|TRBV7-9
CASTGTMYNEQFF
TGTGCCAGCACCGGGACAATGTACAATGAGCAGTTCTTC
>TRBJ1-2|.|.|TRBV2
CASSAGLYGYTF
TGTGCCAGCAGTGCAGGGCTCTATGGCTACACCTTC
>TRBJ1-1|few|.|TRBV7-6
CASSRSGENTEAFF
TGTGCCAGCAGCCGTAGCGGGGAAAACACTGAAGCTTTCTTT
>TRBJ2-1|.|.|TRBV7-9
CASSPPGRF
TGTGCCAGCAGCCCGCCGGGACGCTTC
>TRBJ2-5|.|.|TRBV12-3/TRBV12-4
CASSRGAGGGETQYF
TGTGCCAGCAGTCGGGGGGCAGGGGGCGGTGAGACCCAGTACTTC
>TRBJ1-1|.|.|TRBV9
CASSAAPGHLNTEAFF
TGTGCCAGCAGCGCCGCCCCCGGACACCTGAACACTGAAGCTTTCTTT
>TRBJ2-7|.|.|TRBV7-9
CASSLEQGPGYF
TGTGCCAGCAGCTTAGAACAGGGTCCCGGGTACTTC
>TRBJ2-7|.|.|TRBV29-1
CSVLESSYEQYF
TGCAGCGTTTTAGAGAGCTCCTACGAGCAGTACTTC
>TRBJ2-7|few|.|TRBV12-3/TRBV12-4
CASSPEGHEQYF
TGTGCCAGCAGTCCCGAGGGCCACGAGCAGTACTTC
>TRBJ2-7|.|.|TRBV13
CASSLEGEGSPYEQYF
TGTGCCAGCAGCTTAGAAGGCGAGGGAAGTCCCTACGAGCAGTACTTC
>TRBJ2-2|many|.|TRBV11-2
CASSLLRGNTGELFF
TGTGCCAGCAGCTTACTACGGGGGAATACCGGGGAGCTGTTTTTT
>TRBJ2-1|.|TRBD2|TRBV7-6
CASSYNSGRGNEQFF
TGTGCCAGCAGCTATAATAGCGGGAGAGGGAATGAGCAGTTCTTC
>TRBJ1-6|.|TRBD1|TRBV5-6
CASSLGGQGPPLHF
TGTGCCAGCAGCTTAGGTGGACAGGGCCCACCCCTCCACTTT
>TRBJ2-5|.|TRBD2|TRBV15
CATSSVAGALQETQYF
TGTGCCACCAGCAGCGTAGCGGGGGCCCTACAAGAGACCCAGTACTTC
>TRBJ2-1|.|TRBD2|TRBV15
CATSRDRGRAQLWFDEQFF
TGTGCCACCAGCAGAGATAGAGGGAGGGCCCAGCTTTGGTTCGATGAGCAGTTCTTC
>TRBJ2-3|.|.|TRBV15
CATSSYLGGAGDTQYF
TGTGCCACCAGCAGCTACTTAGGAGGGGCTGGAGATACGCAGTATTTT
>TRBJ1-4|.|.|TRBV5-8
CASSLISGTNEKLFF
TGTGCCAGCAGCTTGATCAGTGGAACTAATGAAAAACTGTTTTTT
>TRBJ1-5|.|.|TRBV2
CASSDSTGPNQPQHF
TGTGCCAGCAGTGATTCGACAGGCCCAAATCAGCCCCAGCATTTT
>TRBJ1-2|.|.|TRBV5-1
CASSLGVTSDGYTF
TGCGCCAGCAGCTTGGGAGTGACATCCGATGGCTACACCTTC
>TRBJ2-5|.|.|TRBV7-2
CASSAIWGETQYF
TGTGCCAGCAGTGCAATCTGGGGAGAGACCCAGTACTTC
>TRBJ1-4|.|TRBD1|TRBV20-1
CSARVQGAEKLFF
TGCAGTGCTAGAGTACAGGGGGCTGAAAAACTGTTTTTT
>TRBJ2-3|many|.|TRBV5-6
CASSLWGSTDTQYF
TGTGCCAGCAGCTTATGGGGGAGCACAGATACGCAGTATTTT
>TRBJ2-2|.|.|TRBV10-1
CASQPPGPNTGELFF
TGCGCCTCTCAGCCGCCGGGACCGAACACCGGGGAGCTGTTTTTT
>TRBJ2-7|many|TRBD1|TRBV13
CASSLKGQGDYEQYF
TGTGCCAGCAGCTTAAAGGGACAGGGGGACTACGAGCAGTACTTC
>TRBJ1-2|.|.|TRBV10-3
CAISRDSPNYGYTF
TGTGCCATCAGCCGGGACTCCCCTAACTATGGCTACACCTTC
>TRBJ1-1|.|.|TRBV5-4
CASSLGWENTEAFF
TGTGCCAGCAGCTTGGGGTGGGAAAACACTGAAGCTTTCTTT
>TRBJ1-6|.|.|TRBV15
CATSPRGGGNSPLHF
TGTGCCACCAGCCCGCGTGGGGGGGGTAATTCACCCCTCCACTTT
>TRBJ1-2|.|TRBD1|TRBV7-2
CASSPGDRRHYGYTF
TGTGCCAGCAGCCCCGGGGACAGACGCCACTATGGCTACACCTTC
>TRBJ2-7|few|.|TRBV20-1
CSARDIPNYEQYF
TGCAGTGCCCGGGACATACCAAACTACGAGCAGTACTTC
>TRBJ2-7|.|.|TRBV20-1
CSAAPSYEQYF
TGCAGTGCTGCACCTTCCTACGAGCAGTACTTC
>TRBJ1-1|.|TRBD1|TRBV29-1
CSARQTGTTEAFF
TGCAGTGCTAGACAGACAGGGACCACTGAAGCTTTCTTT
>TRBJ2-7|.|.|TRBV7-3
CASSEVGGASYEQYF
TGTGCCAGCAGCGAGGTTGGGGGCGCATCCTACGAGCAGTACTTC